Listed here are 2 T cell receptor beta chains from one sample, sequenced in a study of CD8 T cells in ankylosing spondylitis. These receptors' targets are unknown. MiXCR, applied by TCRdb to the 5' RACE reads, yields one record per CDR3 protein. This sample has fewer than 550,000 distinct CDR3 sequences, with over 4% found just once. Study results and limitations: For ankylosing spondylitis blood, a TCR beta motif of about 8 highly homologous variants appeared characteristic.

The sequenced material came from blood, either unsorted or a sorted T cell fraction (not recorded which). These receptors were taken from a male donor with ankylosing spondylitis.

This clonotype was seen many times. The V and J genes are TRBV20-1 and TRBJ2-1; 13 positions agree with TRBD2. The germline CDR1 and CDR2 sequences are DFQATT and SNEGSKA (reference sequence). The CDR3 has 14 residues. Unmatched junction bases numbered 2, after V lost 5 bases and J lost 4 bases. Here the CDR3 reads CSARTSGRYNEQFF. DNA of the CDR3: TGCAGTGCTCGGACTAGCGGGAGATACAATGAGCAGTTCTTC.

This clonotype has only a few counts. The J gene is TRBJ1-2, the V gene TRBV18, with 9 bases fitting TRBD1. With V trimmed by 6 bases and J by 4 bases, 9 bases remained unmatched. The CDR3 length is 15 residues. The germline V gene encodes CDR1 KGHSH and CDR2 LQKENI. CDR3 nucleotide sequence: TGTGCCAGCTCGGAGGTGACAGGGGGGATCTATGGCTACACCTTC. It is translated as CASSEVTGGIYGYTF. Combining the CDR3 with reference TRBV18 and TRBJ1-2 gives the whole variable domain NAGVMQNPRHLVRRRGQEARLRCSPMKGHSHVYWYRQLPEEGLKFMVYLQKENIIDESGMPKERFSAEFPKEGPSILRIQQVVRGDSAAYFCASSEVTGGIYGYTFGSGTRLTVV.